This TCR beta chain was identified during a study of glioma-infiltrating T cells (TCRdb year 2016). Notes on the research overall: The study sequenced TCR alpha- and beta-chain repertoires from glioma tissue, from non-neoplastic brain tissue and from matched peripheral blood mononuclear cells. To measure divergence between tissue and blood T-cell populations, each tissue-infiltrating repertoire was compared with the peripheral blood repertoire of the same patient. Three low-grade glioma patients, fewer than 10 primary glioblastoma patients and three non-glioma patients contributing non-neoplastic brain tissue were included in the paired cohort.

The iRepertoire nested amplicon-rescue multiplex PCR (arm-PCR) platform was used to amplify TCR alpha and beta CDR3 regions from RNA. For one-step reverse transcription and amplification, roughly 95-450 ng of tissue mRNA or PBMC total RNA was used as input. Following bead purification, Illumina adapters were added by a secondary multiplex PCR, and libraries between 200 and 400 bp were gel-purified. The libraries contained internal 6-nucleotide barcodes that were used for demultiplexing. Sequencing of libraries was performed on an Illumina MiSeq with 2x220 or 2x250 nucleotide paired-end reads. Under the source paper's analysis protocol: Paired reads were merged using FLASH 1.2.11 and were aligned to the GRCh37 human genome using BWA-MEM, after which TRA and TRB reads were extracted. V and J assignment used an IMGT-derived reference of cassette sequences and CDR3 motifs that included pseudogenes. Reads were translated in three frames, and productive CDR3s were defined by a C…FGXG motif without stop codons. A clonotype was defined as a unique combination of a V-J cassette pair and a CDR3 amino acid sequence. Reads were filtered by Hamming distance, with the threshold set by the sequence error rate of each sample in mapped regions. TCRdb's own reprocessing of the public reads used fastp at Q25 and MiXCR and kept productive beta chains. One record per CDR3 amino acid sequence lists the most common genes and DNA. The V and J calls and clone size come from TCRdb's table, not from the authors' own analysis. This sample gives 150,000 to 200,000 distinct CDR3 sequences in total; approximately 30% of them show up just once. 20% of the sample is in the top ten clones.

Overall study outcomes, separate from this receptor: VJ-independent divergence between tissue and blood was lower than expected in non-neoplastic patients but higher than expected in all gliomas, particularly low-grade gliomas. Group comparisons rested on small numbers: three non-neoplastic, three low-grade glioma and 7 or 8 glioblastoma patients. Only a very small number of CDR3 sequences turned up in both tissue and blood, a result put down to high CDR3 diversity combined with limited sampling.

With respect to this clonotype: No antigen is known for it. Base-call qualities are not available, and no considerably larger clone is one nucleotide away.

CDR1 LGHDT and CDR2 YNNKEL are derived from the germline V gene (reference sequence). Deletion took 1 base off V and 10 bases off J, with a span of 17 bases between the germline ends. The CDR3 sequence holds 15 residues, the cysteine and phenylalanine included. The sequence is cut down to CDR3 DNA, 45 bases in frame from base 1. The chain uses TRBV3-1 and TRBJ1-5; TRBD1 is a weak D gene call, 6 bases matching. The sequenced material came from glioma tissue, nonneoplastic brain tissue, or PBMCs (not recorded which). The receptor comes from a human donor with low-grade glioma or glioblastoma, undergoing nonglioma brain surgery, or in good health (not recorded which). The nucleotides are TGTGCCAGCAGCCAAGCTAGGGGGTTGGGCGGACCCCAGCATTTT. It translates as CASSQARGLGGPQHF.